This record covers a single T cell receptor (beta chain). Which antigen it targets is not known. No much larger clone is present one base from it, and per-base qualities are unavailable. This record belongs to a study of cytomegalovirus exposure and HLA in healthy donors (dated by TCRdb to 2016 to 2017). At the level of the whole study: According to an earlier analysis of around 600 of the donors, some 180 million T cells yielded 117 million unique TCR beta sequences and about 300 Gb of sequence data. A later genetic analysis used genome-wide SNP genotypes for about 60% of the roughly 670 donors, treating that subset as a discovery cohort. The aim of the study was to test whether cataloging public T cell receptors could identify signatures of past pathogen exposure. The study profiled the T cell repertoires of under 700 subjects by immunosequencing and related them to cytomegalovirus serostatus. On average, 235,054 unique TCR beta nucleotide sequences were sequenced per donor among about 400 genotyped donors of the cohort, with around 19% of those sequences being non-productive. High-throughput TCR immunosequencing, statistical association of individual TCRs with disease status, and machine learning were combined to predict cytomegalovirus infection status. An earlier analysis of 587 of the donors used high-throughput TCR beta sequencing to judge whether each TCR beta V gene segment behaved as functional or pseudogenic. Of the 350 to 450 genotyped donors, approximately 83% fell in the genetic ancestry cluster associated with self-reported Caucasian donors. Along with the approximately 620-subject first cohort, a separate validation cohort of over a hundred different subjects was used. Rather than drawing on any new phenotypic data, the later analysis identified candidate immune exposures from TCR beta sequences and the way those sequences occurred across donors. Roughly 310 gigabases of sequencing data and approximately 80 million unique TCR sequences were included in an early release covering over 600 HLA-typed donors. A later analysis re-analyzed previously published TCR beta repertoires from 666 donors and added high-resolution HLA genotyping to study TCR occurrence patterns. Donor age, sex, ethnicity and CMV serostatus were compiled alongside the repertoire data. HLA typing covered class I and class II loci at four-digit resolution. Every discovery cohort repertoire had been produced on one sequencing platform. Typing coverage differed by locus: A, B, C, DRB1 and DQB1 were typed in roughly 620-630 donors, DQA1 in 500 to 550, DPA1 in around 600, and DPB1 in roughly 450. Several DR-DQ haplotypes were treated as single units for association and clustering because of strong linkage in the cohort.

The library came from the immunoSEQ multiplex PCR assay. A mixture of 60 forward primers for TCR Vbeta segments and 13 reverse primers for TCR Jbeta segments was used in the multiplex PCR. The CDR3 region of rearranged TCR beta genes was amplified from genomic DNA with a multiplex PCR assay. The amplified TCR beta libraries were sequenced on the Illumina HiSeq System as 87-base-pair reads. The original methods were these. Across the 700 or so repertoires, a later analysis counted about 81 million unique TCR beta chains, roughly 11 million of which were shared by at least two donors. To remove PCR and sequencing errors, raw reads were error-corrected and collapsed into unique sequences using a nearest-neighbor algorithm that merged closely related sequences. V, D and J gene segments were assigned by aligning CDR3 sequences to IMGT reference sequences. For a sequence to be retained, a match of at least six nucleotides was required to both a V gene segment and a J gene segment. A rearrangement was called productive if the CDR3 had no stop codons and remained in frame with V and J, and every other rearrangement was called non-productive. Following IMGT convention, CDR3 was defined as the stretch from the second conserved V-encoded cysteine to the conserved J-encoded phenylalanine. The earlier analysis of more than 450 of the donors excluded sequences that lacked an unambiguous match to a single V gene segment. In an earlier analysis of a few hundred of the donors, a V segment was called functional when productive rearrangements were above 56.7%, and segregating when the standard deviation between donors exceeded 5%. A statistical classification framework was built to diagnose cytomegalovirus status from the catalog of TCR beta chain sequences. A later analysis assigned V and J genes by comparing TCR nucleotide sequences with IMGT/GENE-DB human TR gene sequences. Using the TCRdist pipeline, a later analysis assigned CDR3 sequences along with most-parsimonious VDJ recombination scenarios. In a later analysis, every TCR beta chain was defined by the combination of its CDR3 amino acid sequence and its V-gene family, and reads without a unique V-gene family were dropped. As a way to deal with suspected cross-contamination and a sequencing artifact, a later analysis dropped under 600 nucleotide sequences that were highly shared and had low generation probability. A later analysis calculated a clonal expansion index for each public chain from normalized within-repertoire ranks of inferred template counts. In a later analysis, generation probabilities were computed using a VDJ recombination model fitted to out-of-frame rearrangements, and the results were checked against IGoR. A later analysis scored TCR-TCR, TCR-HLA and TCR-CMV co-occurrence with hypergeometric tests, applying a repertoire-size bias correction to TCR pairs. False discovery rates were estimated in a later analysis by permuting HLA or CMV assignments 20 times. In a later analysis, co-occurring TCRs were grouped using DBSCAN, and TCRdist sequence similarity was added for clustering within HLA-allele-positive subsets. Co-occurrence clustering excluded repertoires with fewer than 30,000 or more than 120,000 public chains, plus five with anomalous nucleotide sharing. TCRdb took over this immuneACCESS table, retaining in-frame rearrangements with V and J assigned. Such tables are incomplete; in checked studies, under half of the missing clones stem from an unresolved V gene, and the remainder is unexplained. That table supplies the V and J calls and clone size; D and trimming were determined from the DNA. For this sample the table gives approximately 140,000 clones, of which about 79% were detected only once. Roughly 2.6% of the sample belongs to the ten largest clones.

General findings and caveats noted by the study authors: Broadly in line with IMGT annotations, most TCR beta V segments showed up in productive rearrangements about 90% or about 30% of the time in an earlier analysis of 450 to 750 of the donors. A later analysis associated about 17,000 TCR beta sequences with specific HLA alleles at a false discovery rate of 0.05. In a later analysis, HLA-associated TCR beta chains showed more clonal expansion and lower generation probabilities than non-associated chains that were equally common. V-gene and J-gene trimming of TCR beta chains was associated with a missense DCLRE1C variant in a later genetic analysis, and the association was replicated in an independent cohort. Three of the identified cytomegalovirus-associated TCR beta chains were confirmed in vitro to be specific for cytomegalovirus antigens. For the cohort, immune exposure information was limited to CMV serostatus. HLA typing was unavailable for some donors at each locus, so association tests used only the typed subset. According to a later analysis, parvovirus B19, influenza, CMV and Epstein-Barr virus appeared linked to several top co-occurrence clusters. Most TCR sequences were observed very rarely across donors, whereas some public TCRs were present in many individuals. A further reported finding was that TCR beta sequences accurately predicted the HLA-A and HLA-B alleles for most subjects in the first cohort. In the study, some 180 TCR beta chains were listed as associated with cytomegalovirus. In a later genetic analysis, fewer N-insertions in productive TCRs were reported among donors in an Asian-associated ancestry cluster than the roughly 640-donor mean. Correlated functional status among segregating V segments might be attributable to linkage disequilibrium, but an unknown experimental factor could not be ruled out. It was suggested by the authors that the approach could potentially be generalized to other disease states and immunological phenotypes. The sequencing pipeline was judged likely to have produced a cluster of highly shared sequence variants as a technical artifact. According to a later analysis, most CMV-associated TCR beta chains appeared to be HLA-restricted, and the HLA associations seemed to be driven largely by CMV exposure. Assigning TCR associations to individual alleles was difficult when HLA alleles, especially DR and DQ, strongly co-occurred. The cohort was sequenced for TCR beta chains only, and without alpha or paired-chain data the features that could be detected were limited. According to a later analysis, TCR association rates differed among HLA loci, with DRB1 alleles showing the most associated TCRs and HLA-C alleles showing the fewest. Cytomegalovirus status was reported to be diagnosed by the classifier with high specificity and sensitivity in both the original and validation cohorts. Because counts were too low, roughly 16 rarely observed V segments, including chromosome 9 orphons, were excluded from the earlier analysis of fewer than 650 of the donors. Presence/absence analyses assumed roughly uniform sequencing depth across donors, an assumption that may not hold.

The cohort comprised some 680 healthy bone marrow donors. At the time of sampling, every cohort member was nominally healthy, though immune exposures that went unrecorded were likely present. The donor was CMV seronegative and was included in the group of over 300 seronegative cohort members. A peripheral blood sample was collected from each donor, and TCR beta sequencing was performed on peripheral blood mononuclear cells. The Qiagen DNeasy Blood Extraction Kit was used to extract genomic DNA from the blood cell samples. Sequencing was carried out using PBMCs. The receptor comes from a man aged 45 to 65 in good health and CMV-seronegative.

The nucleotide sequence reads as follows: TGTGCCAGCGCCCACAGGGAAACGGGGCAGCCCCAGCATTTT. Translated, this gives CASAHRETGQPQHF. The V gene is TRBV27 and the J gene is TRBJ1-5; TRBD1 could be the D gene, as 6 bases match. Per the germline V gene (reference sequence), MNHEY is the CDR1 and SMNVEV is the CDR2. V was cut back by 8 bases and J by 7 bases, leaving a gap of 18 bases between them. The CDR3 holds 14 amino acids from the cysteine to the phenylalanine. Of all the DNA, just the CDR3 is kept, 42 bases in frame from base 1.